Shown below are 15 T cell receptor beta chains from a single sample sequenced in a study of Graves' ophthalmopathy and Graves' hyperthyroidism. Beta-chain TCR CDR3 regions were amplified from RNA transcripts. Following a first-round RT-PCR that used HTBI primers, a second-round multiplex PCR was carried out. TCRdb itself ran the multiplex PCR reads through MiXCR, one entry per CDR3 protein. The table lists about 220,000 distinct CDR3 sequences, 20% to 25% of them singletons. The sequencing input was peripheral blood. These receptor sequences come from a woman between 45 and 65 years old with Graves' ophthalmopathy.

There are many counts of this clonotype. The V call is TRBV9, the J call TRBJ1-2; D remains ambiguous. The ends were cut back, 2 bases at V and 8 bases at J, with 7 bases in the middle. Germline V gives CDR1 SGDLS, CDR2 YYNGEE. The CDR3 length is 11 residues. CDR3: CASSVPEGYTF. The CDR3 DNA sequence: TGTGCCAGCAGCGTGCCGGAAGGCTACACCTTC. The entire variable domain, with the rest obtained from reference TRBV9 and TRBJ1-2, is as follows: DSGVTQTPKHLITATGQRVTLRCSPRSGDLSVYWYQQSLDQGLQFLIQYYNGEERAKGNILERFSAQQFPDLHSELNLSSLELGDSALYFCASSVPEGYTFGSGTRLTVV.

This clonotype was seen at least ten times. V is TRBV5-1 and J is TRBJ2-6; D unclear. V lost 4 bases, J lost 0 bases, and 5 bases lay in between. The CDR3 runs 14 residues. CDR1 is SGHRS and CDR2 is YFSETQ in the germline V gene. CDR3 protein: CASSVNSGANVLTF. In DNA form, the CDR3 reads TGCGCCAGCAGCGTGAACTCTGGGGCCAACGTCCTGACTTTC.

The chain employs TRBV7-2 and TRBJ1-1; D unresolved. The CDR3 consists of 13 residues. Germline V gene lookup returns CDR1 SGHTA and CDR2 FQGNSA. Trimming took 1 base from V and 4 from J, leaving 7 bases between them. CDR3 in amino acids: CASSLEWSTEAFF. The CDR3 DNA is TGTGCCAGCAGCTTAGAGTGGAGCACTGAAGCTTTCTTT.

The J gene is TRBJ2-2, the V gene TRBV6-1, with unresolved D. CDR3 size: 14 residues. The ends were cut back, 6 bases at V and 0 bases at J, with 8 bases in the middle. Germline lookup yields CDR1 MNHNS and CDR2 SASEGT. CDR3 residues: CASRPQANTGELFF. The CDR3 nucleotides read TGTGCCAGCAGACCGCAGGCGAACACCGGGGAGCTGTTTTTT.

This clonotype showed up many times. The chain couples TRBV7-2 to TRBJ2-7; a possible D gene is TRBD1 (5 bases). Trimming removed 4 bases at V and 4 bases at J, with 17 bases between. The CDR3 extends over 15 amino acids. Germline lookup yields CDR1 SGHTA and CDR2 FQGNSA. CDR3 in amino acids: CASSWGPGVQYEQYF. The CDR3 region has the DNA TGTGCCAGCAGCTGGGGCCCGGGTGTCCAATACGAGCAGTACTTC.

This chain connects TRBV15 to TRBJ1-1; the match to TRBD1 covers 10 bases. Losses at the gene ends were 5 bases for V and 3 bases for J; bases not matched to a gene: 9. The CDR3 loop spans 16 amino acids. CDR1 is LNHNV and CDR2 is YYDKDF in the germline V gene (reference sequence). DNA for the CDR3: TGTGCCACCAGCCCCCGGACAGGGGGAGCGGACACTGAAGCTTTCTTT. This codes for CATSPRTGGADTEAFF.

In this sample, this clonotype turned up many times. The rearrangement joins TRBV4-1 to TRBJ2-5; possible D gene TRBD1, 6 bases. Germline CDR1 MGHRA, CDR2 YSYEKL. Trimming took off 1 base at V and 7 bases at J, with 13 bases between the two ends. The CDR3 contains 14 residues. CDR3 in amino acids: CASSQGEQGRTQYF. The CDR3 region has the DNA TGCGCCAGCAGCCAAGGGGAACAGGGTCGGACCCAGTACTTC.

This clonotype was recorded many times. The chain carries TRBV12-3 or TRBV12-4 and TRBJ1-4; the D is unclear. The length of the CDR3 is 15 residues. Between the trimmed V and J ends, which lost 0 bases and 5 bases, there was a span of 10 bases. DNA for the CDR3: TGTGCCAGCAGTTTAGCGGCAGGAGGGAATGAAAAACTGTTTTTT. It yields the protein CASSLAAGGNEKLFF.

This clonotype was observed many times. The chain recombines TRBV19 with TRBJ1-1, with no clear D. The germline CDR1 and CDR2 sequences are LNHDA and SQIVND (reference sequence). CDR3 length: 12 amino acids. V lost 5 bases and J lost 5, with 9 bases in between. This chain's CDR3 is CASSGGWTEAFF. In DNA form, the CDR3 reads TGTGCCAGTAGTGGAGGGTGGACTGAAGCTTTCTTT.

This clonotype has at least ten counts. The V and J genes are TRBV15 and TRBJ2-5, with D perhaps TRBD2 (6 bases). Between the trimmed V and J ends, which lost 1 base and 3 bases, there was a span of 12 bases. The CDR3 has 15 amino acids. Germline lookup yields CDR1 LNHNV and CDR2 YYDKDF (reference sequence). The chain's CDR3 is CATSRVGGIEETQYF. CDR3 nucleotides: TGTGCCACCAGCAGAGTTGGGGGGATTGAAGAGACCCAGTACTTC.

The V call is TRBV12-3 or TRBV12-4, the J call TRBJ1-6; TRBD1 matches 7 bases. The CDR3 sequence is 14 residues long. Trimming cost V 3 bases and J 12 bases; bases outside gene matches: 8. The CDR3 spells CASSLGGQRVPLHF. The CDR3 region has the DNA TGTGCCAGCAGTTTGGGGGGACAGAGGGTACCCCTCCACTTT.

This clonotype was observed a single time. This chain uses TRBV11-2 with TRBJ2-7, with 10 positions matching TRBD2. The CDR3 consists of 15 residues. V trimming: 1 base; J trimming: 4 bases; junction bases outside the gene matches: 4. From germline, CDR1 is SGHAT and CDR2 FQNNGV. CDR3 sequence reads: CASSLVLAGEYEQYF. The CDR3 DNA sequence: TGTGCCAGCAGCTTAGTTCTAGCGGGAGAATACGAGCAGTACTTC.

In this sample, this clonotype turned up many times. This chain links TRBV27 with TRBJ2-7; D perhaps matches TRBD1 (5 bases). V lost 5 bases to trimming and J lost 0 bases, with 11 bases between them. The germline V gene encodes CDR1 MNHEY and CDR2 SMNVEV (reference sequence). This CDR3 is built from 14 residues. The CDR3 is CASSKDTTSYEQYF. CDR3 bases: TGTGCCAGCAGTAAGGACACCACCTCCTACGAGCAGTACTTC.

This clonotype showed up many times. The chain combines TRBV6-1 with TRBJ2-7; D ambiguous. CDR3 length: 12 residues. Germline V gives CDR1 MNHNS, CDR2 SASEGT. V was pared by 2 bases and J by 4 bases, with 6 bases between. This CDR3 reads CASSERRYEQYF. The CDR3 DNA sequence: TGTGCCAGCAGTGAAAGGCGATACGAGCAGTACTTC.

This clonotype was recorded at least ten times. This chain connects TRBV9 to TRBJ2-7; 8 bases match TRBD2. The V gene's germline CDR1 is SGDLS and CDR2 YYNGEE. V was clipped by 3 bases and J by 6 bases; unmatched bases: 11. This CDR3 is 15 amino acids long. CDR3 in amino acids: CASSATGTRAGEQYF. CDR3 DNA: TGTGCCAGCAGCGCGACCGGGACTAGAGCAGGCGAGCAGTACTTC.